The 10 T cell receptor beta chains given below trace back to one sample, sequenced in a study of regulatory T cells in long-lasting Graves disease. Time point specified: persistent/refractory GD, antithyroid drugs over 5 years with positive TRAb. PBMCs provided the RNA from which the TCR library was made. Arm-PCR of CDR3 regions with iRepertoire HTBI primers generated TCR beta libraries. TCRdb processed the multiplex PCR reads anew with MiXCR; each CDR3 protein has one entry. The repertoire holds approximately 440,000 distinct CDR3 sequences, with about 25% as singletons. The material was peripheral blood mononuclear cells (PBMCs), obtained when the disease was refractory, from a patient treated with antithyroid drugs. Receptor source: a female donor with Graves disease.

V and J are TRBV5-1 and TRBJ2-5, with a tentative D call TRBD1 (5 bases). Germline CDR1 SGHRS, CDR2 YFSETQ. CDR3 length equals 14 residues. V gave up 0 bases and J gave up 4 bases, with 10 bases separating them. The CDR3 DNA is TGCGCCAGCAGCTTGGGCAGGGCTGGAGAGACCCAGTACTTC. Amino acid sequence: CASSLGRAGETQYF. The full variable domain, with the rest looked up from reference TRBV5-1 and TRBJ2-5, is KAGVTQTPRYLIKTRGQQVTLSCSPISGHRSVSWYQQTPGQGLQFLFEYFSETQRNKGNFPGRFSGRQFSNSRSEMNVSTLELGDSALYLCASSLGRAGETQYFGPGTRLLVL.

This clonotype was seen a few times. The rearrangement links TRBV28 to TRBJ2-1, with 7 bases lining up with TRBD2. The CDR3 has 16 residues. Germline lookup yields CDR1 MDHEN and CDR2 SYDVKM. J gave up 4 bases and V 2 bases, and 8 bases lay outside the gene matches. CDR3 in amino acids: CASSLISSGLYNEQFF. The CDR3 region has the DNA TGTGCCAGCAGTTTAATCTCTAGCGGATTATACAATGAGCAGTTCTTC.

The count of this clonotype is one. This is likely an artifact of a read error, given a far larger clone one base away. J is TRBJ2-5 and V is TRBV7-2; TRBD1 aligns across 9 bases. The CDR3 loop spans 17 amino acids. V shed 4 bases, J shed 6 bases, and the junction held 15 bases outside the gene matches. Germline assignment: CDR1 SGHTA and CDR2 FQGNSA. The CDR3 DNA reads TGTGCCAGCAGCTCCACCCGGGACAGGGAGATCTGGAAGACCCAGTACTTC. Amino acids: CASSSTRDREIWKTQYF.

The rearrangement links TRBV20-1 to TRBJ1-2, with TRBD1 matching over 9 bases. The CDR3 totals 13 residues. J lost 7 bases, V lost 2 bases, and 5 bases had no gene match. CDR1 is DFQATT, CDR2 SNEGSKA, per germline (reference sequence). In DNA form, the CDR3 reads TGCAGTGCTAGACGTACAGGGGGCTTTGGCTACACCTTC. It is translated as CSARRTGGFGYTF.

This clonotype was observed a handful of times. The rearrangement joins TRBV18 to TRBJ1-1; D gene ambiguous. Trimming removed 4 bases from V and 6 bases from J, with 12 bases in between. Germline V gene lookup returns CDR1 KGHSH and CDR2 LQKENI. The CDR3 is 13 amino acids. The chain's CDR3 is CASSLSAGAEAFF. For the CDR3, the DNA is TGTGCCAGCTCACTAAGTGCTGGGGCTGAAGCTTTCTTT.

V is TRBV5-4 and J is TRBJ1-1; 7 bases map to TRBD1. V shed 4 bases, J shed 0 bases, and the junction held 6 bases outside the gene matches. Germline-derived CDR1 and CDR2 are SGHNT and YYREEE (reference sequence). The CDR3 spans 15 residues. The CDR3 protein is CASSVLQGMNTEAFF. The DNA of the CDR3 is TGTGCCAGCAGCGTGCTACAGGGGATGAACACTGAAGCTTTCTTT.

This clonotype was recorded at least ten times. J is TRBJ2-7 and V is TRBV27; 7 positions match TRBD2. Losses at the gene ends were 6 bases for V and 3 bases for J; bases not matched to a gene: 8. Per germline, CDR1 MNHEY and CDR2 SMNVEV (reference sequence). The CDR3 consists of 14 residues. The CDR3 is CASRHTSVLYEQYF. The CDR3 DNA reads as TGTGCCAGCAGGCATACTAGCGTTCTCTACGAGCAGTACTTC.

V is TRBV20-1 and J is TRBJ2-7, with 8 bases lining up with TRBD2. The germline CDR1 and CDR2 sequences are DFQATT and SNEGSKA (reference sequence). V gave up 3 bases and J gave up 3 bases; unmatched junction bases: 13. This CDR3 contains 16 residues. The CDR3 sequence is CSASVWGSGNNYEQYF. Written as DNA, the CDR3 is TGCAGTGCTAGCGTATGGGGTAGCGGGAACAACTACGAGCAGTACTTC.

The CDR3 spells CASSVGPSGNQPQHF. CDR3 coding DNA: TGTGCCAGCAGCGTAGGACCCTCCGGGAATCAGCCCCAGCATTTT. The chain uses TRBV9 and TRBJ1-5, with unresolved D. Per the germline V gene, CDR1 is SGDLS and CDR2 is YYNGEE. This CDR3 contains 15 residues. V lost 0 bases and J lost 4, with 11 bases in between. Full variable domain (rest looked up from reference TRBV9 and TRBJ1-5): DSGVTQTPKHLITATGQRVTLRCSPRSGDLSVYWYQQSLDQGLQFLIQYYNGEERAKGNILERFSAQQFPDLHSELNLSSLELGDSALYFCASSVGPSGNQPQHFGDGTRLSIL.

This clonotype was recorded at least ten times. CDR3 residues: CASSLSDGYYEQYF. DNA for the CDR3: TGTGCCAGCAGTTTAAGTGACGGTTACTACGAGCAGTACTTC. The chain recombines TRBV28 with TRBJ2-7, with D hard to call. This CDR3 has 14 amino acids. Germline V gene sequence: CDR1 MDHEN, CDR2 SYDVKM. Trimming removed 2 bases from V and 3 bases from J, with 11 bases in between. The variable domain in full, completed from reference TRBV28 and TRBJ2-7, reads DVKVTQSSRYLVKRTGEKVFLECVQDMDHENMFWYRQDPGLGLRLIYFSYDVKMKEKGDIPEGYSVSREKKERFSLILESASTNQTSMYLCASSLSDGYYEQYFGPGTRLTVT.